This T cell receptor beta chain was obtained from a study of neoadjuvant anti-PD-1 for oral cavity cancer. Across the whole study: Before surgery, most patients got three to four biweekly 3 mg/kg nivolumab doses.

Stage II-IVA oral cavity squamous cell carcinoma was new and untreated by systemic or radiation therapy. Analysis of PBMCs was direct, with no culture step. Six replicates per PBMC sample, mostly from about 460 ng of genomic DNA. Libraries were prepared by immunoSEQ multiplex PCR; TCRdb keeps only in-frame clonotypes and omits some of them. The sample comprises some 7,400 clones, 74% of which are singletons, and about 3.6% rests with the top ten. Germline V gene lookup returns CDR1 KGHSH and CDR2 LQKENI. CDR3 size: 15 residues. The junction had 4 bases not matched to a gene; V was cut back by 3 bases and J by 4 bases.

The rearrangement joins TRBV18 to TRBJ1-5; 9 bases agree with TRBD1. The source material was PBMCs, sampled before nivolumab (anti-PD-1) treatment. The receptor was derived from a person aged 40-85 years with oral cavity squamous cell carcinoma. The CDR3 is CASSPETGGNQPQHF. The CDR3 DNA sequence: TGTGCCAGCTCACCGGAGACAGGGGGTAATCAGCCCCAGCATTTT.